The following is a TCR beta chain sequence with its context. V shed 3 bases and J 6 bases; nucleotides not matched to a gene: 7. CDR1 KGHSH and CDR2 LQKENI come from the germline V gene. The CDR3 covers 14 residues. The table came from immunoSEQ multiplex PCR; TCRdb's copy has only in-frame clones and leaves some out. The sample lists hundreds of thousands of clones; 70% to 90% were seen once. The source of the sample is a study of shared T cell receptors in the human thymus. The same sample was also used in a study of human thymus T cells.

The chain joins TRBV18 to TRBJ2-7; 8 bases fit TRBD1. This TCR derives from a boy under two years old with a congenital heart defect. Sequencing used thymocytes. This CDR3 reads CASSPGQGELEQYF. The CDR3 coding sequence is TGTGCCAGCTCACCCGGACAGGGCGAGCTCGAGCAGTACTTC.